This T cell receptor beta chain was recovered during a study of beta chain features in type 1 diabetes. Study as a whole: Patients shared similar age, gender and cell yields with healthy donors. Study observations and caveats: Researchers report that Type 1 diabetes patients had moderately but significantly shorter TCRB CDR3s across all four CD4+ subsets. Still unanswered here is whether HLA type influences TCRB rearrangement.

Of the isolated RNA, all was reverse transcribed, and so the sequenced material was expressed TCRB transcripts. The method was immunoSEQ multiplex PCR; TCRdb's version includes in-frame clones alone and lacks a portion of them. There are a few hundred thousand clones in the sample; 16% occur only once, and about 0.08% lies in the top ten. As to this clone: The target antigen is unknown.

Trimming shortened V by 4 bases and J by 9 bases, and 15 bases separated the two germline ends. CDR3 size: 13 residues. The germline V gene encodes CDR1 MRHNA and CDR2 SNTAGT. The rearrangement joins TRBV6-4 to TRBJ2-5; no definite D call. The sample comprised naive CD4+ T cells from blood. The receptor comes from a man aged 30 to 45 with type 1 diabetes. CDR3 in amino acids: CASSVNLNMAQYF. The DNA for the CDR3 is TGTGCCAGCAGTGTTAACTTGAACATGGCCCAGTACTTC.